This T cell receptor beta chain was sequenced during a study of OX40 agonist ivuxolimab in advanced cancers. General observations from the study: Antigen specificity of clonally expanded peripheral T cells was not established.

The germline CDR1 and CDR2 sequences are MNHNS and SASEGT. The CDR3 has 15 residues. Sequencing used immunoSEQ multiplex PCR; TCRdb keeps in-frame clones, though not all of them. The sample carries tens of thousands of clones, 75% to 90% recorded once. Notes on this clone: Its antigen remains unidentified. An end of the junction does not agree with germline; a read error may underlie this.

Anyone with autoimmune disease history or systemic immunosuppression was excluded. The sample was CD4+ or CD8+ T cells sorted from blood, taken in a trial of the OX40 agonist ivuxolimab. The chain couples TRBV6-1 to TRBJ2-1, with a tentative D call TRBD2 (6 bases). The sequence was obtained from an adult with an advanced solid tumor such as melanoma, head and neck, liver or kidney cancer. CDR3 residues: CASNEGTLRYNEQFF. The CDR3, as DNA: TGTGCCAGCAATGAAGGGACTCTCCGCTACAATGAGCAGTTCTTC.